This is a list of T cell receptor beta chains from one sample in a study of post-analysis software for immune sequencing data. TCRdb fed the PCR reads into MiXCR, producing one record per CDR3 protein. The sample has 750,000 to 950,000 distinct CDR3 sequences; about 43% are singletons. Specimen: blood. All receptors derive from a girl between 5 and 17 years old with multiple sclerosis. Both conserved end residues are part of each CDR3. Each record gives: CDR3 protein, CDR3 DNA, clone size, J gene, V gene, D gene. The D gene is left open where the match is weak. Clone size is shown for a subset of rows, as once, few, many or a class of expanded clone.

cdr3_aa: CSVQRRPGQGDEQYF; cdr3_nt: TGCAGCGTTCAAAGACGACCGGGACAGGGGGACGAGCAGTACTTC; clone_size: .; j_call: TRBJ2-7; v_call: TRBV29-1; d_call: TRBD1
cdr3_aa: CSARGGGTLNQPQHF; cdr3_nt: TGCAGTGCTAGGGGAGGGGGGACTTTGAATCAGCCCCAGCATTTT; clone_size: .; j_call: TRBJ1-5; v_call: TRBV20-1; d_call: .
cdr3_aa: CASKDGSYEQYF; cdr3_nt: TGTGCCAGCAAGGACGGTTCCTACGAGCAGTACTTC; clone_size: few; j_call: TRBJ2-7; v_call: TRBV6-6; d_call: .
cdr3_aa: CASSLPRRGANVLTF; cdr3_nt: TGTGCCAGCAGCTTACCGCGGCGGGGGGCCAACGTCCTGACTTTC; clone_size: few; j_call: TRBJ2-6; v_call: TRBV7-3; d_call: .
cdr3_aa: CASSLGVGGGSYNEQFF; cdr3_nt: TGCGCCAGCAGCTTAGGGGTTGGCGGAGGGTCCTACAATGAGCAGTTCTTC; clone_size: .; j_call: TRBJ2-1; v_call: TRBV5-1; d_call: .
cdr3_aa: CASSKLRLAGPYEQYF; cdr3_nt: TGTGCCAGCAGCAAACTACGCCTAGCGGGACCCTACGAGCAGTACTTC; clone_size: .; j_call: TRBJ2-7; v_call: TRBV21-1; d_call: .
cdr3_aa: CSARGARGLRYEQYF; cdr3_nt: TGCAGTGCTAGAGGGGCCCGGGGACTTCGATACGAGCAGTACTTC; clone_size: .; j_call: TRBJ2-7; v_call: TRBV20-1; d_call: .
cdr3_aa: CASSAGLAGPNEQFF; cdr3_nt: TGCGCCAGCAGCGCTGGACTAGCGGGACCCAATGAGCAGTTCTTC; clone_size: few; j_call: TRBJ2-1; v_call: TRBV5-1; d_call: TRBD2
cdr3_aa: CASSEAQGRVDHEQYF; cdr3_nt: TGTGCCAGCAGTGAAGCGCAGGGCAGGGTCGACCACGAGCAGTACTTC; clone_size: few; j_call: TRBJ2-7; v_call: TRBV6-1; d_call: .
cdr3_aa: CSAKGLSSYEQYF; cdr3_nt: TGCAGCGCCAAGGGTCTAAGCTCCTACGAGCAGTACTTC; clone_size: few; j_call: TRBJ2-7; v_call: TRBV29-1; d_call: .
cdr3_aa: CSARDFSSREAFF; cdr3_nt: TGCAGTGCTAGAGATTTTAGTAGTCGGGAAGCTTTCTTT; clone_size: .; j_call: TRBJ1-1; v_call: TRBV20-1; d_call: .
cdr3_aa: CSARTGGGYGYTF; cdr3_nt: TGCAGTGCTCGGACAGGGGGCGGCTATGGCTACACCTTC; clone_size: many; j_call: TRBJ1-2; v_call: TRBV20-1; d_call: TRBD1
cdr3_aa: CATSRGQFRLATNEKLFF; cdr3_nt: TGTGCCACCAGCAGAGGACAGTTTCGGCTTGCAACTAATGAAAAACTGTTTTTT; clone_size: .; j_call: TRBJ1-4; v_call: TRBV15; d_call: .
cdr3_aa: CATNAGYTF; cdr3_nt: TGTGCCACCAATGCAGGCTACACCTTC; clone_size: .; j_call: TRBJ1-2; v_call: TRBV15; d_call: .
cdr3_aa: CASSQQGAGFGANVLTF; cdr3_nt: TGTGCCAGCAGCCAGCAGGGGGCGGGCTTTGGGGCCAACGTCCTGACTTTC; clone_size: .; j_call: TRBJ2-6; v_call: TRBV11-1; d_call: TRBD1
cdr3_aa: CASTPLAGAISYEQYF; cdr3_nt: TGTGCCAGCACTCCACTGGCGGGAGCTATATCCTACGAGCAGTACTTC; clone_size: few; j_call: TRBJ2-7; v_call: TRBV6-2/TRBV6-3; d_call: TRBD2
cdr3_aa: CASRDAGQGIYEQYF; cdr3_nt: TGTGCCAGCAGGGACGCGGGACAGGGTATCTACGAGCAGTACTTC; clone_size: .; j_call: TRBJ2-7; v_call: TRBV6-5; d_call: TRBD1